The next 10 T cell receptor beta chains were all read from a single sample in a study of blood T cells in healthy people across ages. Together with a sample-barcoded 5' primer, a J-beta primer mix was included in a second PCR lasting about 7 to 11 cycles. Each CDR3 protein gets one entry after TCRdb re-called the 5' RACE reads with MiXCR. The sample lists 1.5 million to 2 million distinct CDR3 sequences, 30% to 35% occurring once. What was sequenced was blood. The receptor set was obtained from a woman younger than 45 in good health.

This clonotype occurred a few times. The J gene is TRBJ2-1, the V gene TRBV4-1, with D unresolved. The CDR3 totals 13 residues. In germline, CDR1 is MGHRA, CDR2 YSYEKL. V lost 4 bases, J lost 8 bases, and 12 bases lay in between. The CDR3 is CASSRTTQYEQFF. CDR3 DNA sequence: TGCGCCAGCAGCCGCACAACTCAGTATGAGCAGTTCTTC.

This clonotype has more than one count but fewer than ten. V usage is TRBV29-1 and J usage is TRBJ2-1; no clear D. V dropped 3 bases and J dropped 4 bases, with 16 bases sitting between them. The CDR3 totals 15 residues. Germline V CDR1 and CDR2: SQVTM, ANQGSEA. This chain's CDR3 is CSVDHSGPPYNEQFF. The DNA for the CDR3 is TGCAGCGTTGATCACTCAGGCCCACCTTACAATGAGCAGTTCTTC.

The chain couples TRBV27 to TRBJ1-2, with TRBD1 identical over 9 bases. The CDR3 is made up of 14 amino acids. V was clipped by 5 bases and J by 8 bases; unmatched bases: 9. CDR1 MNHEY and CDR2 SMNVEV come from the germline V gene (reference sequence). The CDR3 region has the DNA TGTGCCAGCAGTCCGGACAGGGGTAGTATGGGCTACACCTTC. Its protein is CASSPDRGSMGYTF.

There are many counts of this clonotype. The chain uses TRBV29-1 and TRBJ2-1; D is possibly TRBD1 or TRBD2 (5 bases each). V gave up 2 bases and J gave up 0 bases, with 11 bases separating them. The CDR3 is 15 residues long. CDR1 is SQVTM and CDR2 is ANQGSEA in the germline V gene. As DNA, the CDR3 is TGCAGCGTTGAAAGAGGGGCCTACTCCTACAATGAGCAGTTCTTC. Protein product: CSVERGAYSYNEQFF.

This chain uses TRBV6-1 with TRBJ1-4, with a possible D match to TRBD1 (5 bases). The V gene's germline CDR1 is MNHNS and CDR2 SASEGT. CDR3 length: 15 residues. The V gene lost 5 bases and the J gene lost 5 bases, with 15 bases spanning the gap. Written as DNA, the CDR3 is TGTGCCAGCAGTCGCCCGGGGACGGCGAATGAAAAACTGTTTTTT. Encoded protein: CASSRPGTANEKLFF.

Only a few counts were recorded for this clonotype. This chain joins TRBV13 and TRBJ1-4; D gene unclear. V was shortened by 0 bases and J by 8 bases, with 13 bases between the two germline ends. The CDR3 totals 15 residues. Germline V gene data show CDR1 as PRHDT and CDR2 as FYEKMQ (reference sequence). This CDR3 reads CASSLGGLKKEKLFF. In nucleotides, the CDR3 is TGTGCCAGCAGCTTAGGCGGGTTGAAAAAGGAAAAACTGTTTTTT. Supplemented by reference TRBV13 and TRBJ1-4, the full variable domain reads AAGVIQSPRHLIKEKRETATLKCYPIPRHDTVYWYQQGPGQDPQFLISFYEKMQSDKGSIPDRFSAQQFSDYHSELNMSSLELGDSALYFCASSLGGLKKEKLFFGSGTQLSVL.

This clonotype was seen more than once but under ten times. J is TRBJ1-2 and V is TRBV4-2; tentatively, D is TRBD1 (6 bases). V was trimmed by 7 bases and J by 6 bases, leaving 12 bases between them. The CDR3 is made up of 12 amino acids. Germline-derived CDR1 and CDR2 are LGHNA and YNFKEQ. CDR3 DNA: TGTGCCAGCAAGCAGGGGTCGGATGGCTACACCTTC. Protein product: CASKQGSDGYTF.

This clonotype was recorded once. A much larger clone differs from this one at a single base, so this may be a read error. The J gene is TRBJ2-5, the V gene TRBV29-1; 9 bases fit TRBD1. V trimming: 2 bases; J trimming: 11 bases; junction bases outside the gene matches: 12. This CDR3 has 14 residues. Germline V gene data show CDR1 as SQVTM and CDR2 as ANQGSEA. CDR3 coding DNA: TGCAGCGTTGAAAACAGGGGGCACGACAATGAGCAGTACTTC. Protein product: CSVENRGHDNEQYF.

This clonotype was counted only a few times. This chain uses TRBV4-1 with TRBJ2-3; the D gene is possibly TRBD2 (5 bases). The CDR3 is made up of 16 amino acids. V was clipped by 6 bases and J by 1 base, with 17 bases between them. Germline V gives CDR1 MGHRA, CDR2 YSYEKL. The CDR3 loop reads CASSPILAYGTDTQYF. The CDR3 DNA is TGCGCCAGCAGTCCAATCTTAGCGTATGGCACAGATACGCAGTATTTT.

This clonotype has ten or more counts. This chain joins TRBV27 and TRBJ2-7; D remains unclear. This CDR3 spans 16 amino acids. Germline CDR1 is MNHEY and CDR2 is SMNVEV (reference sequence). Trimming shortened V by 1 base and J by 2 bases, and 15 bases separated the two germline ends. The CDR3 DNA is TGTGCCAGCAGTTTATATGGTTATGTTGCGACCTACGAGCAGTACTTC. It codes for CASSLYGYVATYEQYF.